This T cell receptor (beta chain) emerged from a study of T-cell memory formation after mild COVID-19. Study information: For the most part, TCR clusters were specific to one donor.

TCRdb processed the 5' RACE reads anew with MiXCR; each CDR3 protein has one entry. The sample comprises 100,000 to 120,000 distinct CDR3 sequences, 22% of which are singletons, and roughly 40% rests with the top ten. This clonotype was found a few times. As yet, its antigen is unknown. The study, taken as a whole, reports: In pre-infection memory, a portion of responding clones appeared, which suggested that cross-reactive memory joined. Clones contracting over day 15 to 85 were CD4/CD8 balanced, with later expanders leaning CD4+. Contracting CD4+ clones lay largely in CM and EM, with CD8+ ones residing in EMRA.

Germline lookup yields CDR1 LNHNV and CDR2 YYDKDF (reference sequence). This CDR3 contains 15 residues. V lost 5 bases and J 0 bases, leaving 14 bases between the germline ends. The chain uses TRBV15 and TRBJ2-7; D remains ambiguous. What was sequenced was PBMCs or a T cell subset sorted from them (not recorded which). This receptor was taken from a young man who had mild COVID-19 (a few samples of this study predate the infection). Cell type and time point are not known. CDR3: CATSPSTHYSYEQYV. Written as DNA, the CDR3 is TGTGCCACCAGCCCCTCTACACATTACTCCTACGAGCAGTACGTC.